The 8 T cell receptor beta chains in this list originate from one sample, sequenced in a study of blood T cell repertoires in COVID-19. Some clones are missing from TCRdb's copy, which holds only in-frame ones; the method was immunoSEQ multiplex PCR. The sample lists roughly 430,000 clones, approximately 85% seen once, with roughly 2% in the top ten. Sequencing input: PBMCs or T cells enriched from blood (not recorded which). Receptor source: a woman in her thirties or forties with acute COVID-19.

This CDR3 is CASSLGQVFYEQYF. The CDR3 DNA follows: TGTGCCAGCAGCTTGGGACAGGTGTTTTACGAGCAGTACTTC. The J gene is TRBJ2-7, the V gene TRBV5-6, with D possibly being TRBD1 (6 bases). The V gene's germline CDR1 is SGHDT and CDR2 YYEEEE. V was clipped by 0 bases and J by 4 bases, with 11 bases between them. The CDR3 consists of 14 residues.

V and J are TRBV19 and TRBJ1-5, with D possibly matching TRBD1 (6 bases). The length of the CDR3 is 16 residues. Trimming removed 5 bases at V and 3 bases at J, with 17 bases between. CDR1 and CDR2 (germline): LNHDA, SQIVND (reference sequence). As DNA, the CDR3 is TGTGCCAGTAGTCAGCAACAGGGTCGAAACAATCAGCCCCAGCATTTT. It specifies CASSQQQGRNNQPQHF. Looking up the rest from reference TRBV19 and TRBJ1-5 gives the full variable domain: DGGITQSPKYLFRKEGQNVTLSCEQNLNHDAMYWYRQDPGQGLRLIYYSQIVNDFQKGDIAEGYSVSREKKESFPLTVTSAQKNPTAFYLCASSQQQGRNNQPQHFGDGTRLSIL.

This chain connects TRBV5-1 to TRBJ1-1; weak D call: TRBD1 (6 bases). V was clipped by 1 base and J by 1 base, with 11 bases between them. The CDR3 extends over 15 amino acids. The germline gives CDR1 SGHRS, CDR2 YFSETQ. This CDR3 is CASSLTGSGNTEAFF. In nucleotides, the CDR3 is TGCGCCAGCAGCTTGACAGGGTCCGGGAACACTGAAGCTTTCTTT.

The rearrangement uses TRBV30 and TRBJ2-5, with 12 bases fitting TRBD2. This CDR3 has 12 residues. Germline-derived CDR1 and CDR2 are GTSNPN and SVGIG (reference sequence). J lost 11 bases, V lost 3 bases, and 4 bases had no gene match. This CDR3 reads CAWRSTSGGQYF. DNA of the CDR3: TGTGCCTGGAGGTCGACTAGCGGGGGACAGTACTTC.

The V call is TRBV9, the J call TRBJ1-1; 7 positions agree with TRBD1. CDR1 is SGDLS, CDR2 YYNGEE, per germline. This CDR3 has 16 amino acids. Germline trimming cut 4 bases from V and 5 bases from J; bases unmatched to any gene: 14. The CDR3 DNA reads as TGTGCCAGCAGCCCTTCTAAGAGAGACAGGGAGACTGAAGCTTTCTTT. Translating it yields CASSPSKRDRETEAFF.

CDR3 nucleotide sequence: TGTGCCAGCAGTTTGGGACAGGGGGCGGGAGCTTTCTTT. Protein: CASSLGQGAGAFF. V and J are TRBV12-3 or TRBV12-4 and TRBJ1-1; TRBD1 aligns across 12 bases. The V segment lost 3 bases and the J segment 10 bases; nucleotides outside the gene matches: 3. CDR3 size: 13 residues.

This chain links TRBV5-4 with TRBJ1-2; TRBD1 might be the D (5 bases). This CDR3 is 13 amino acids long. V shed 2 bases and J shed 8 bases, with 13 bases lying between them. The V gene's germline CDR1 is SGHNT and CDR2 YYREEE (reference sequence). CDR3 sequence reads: CASSFIREGGYTF. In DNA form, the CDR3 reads TGTGCCAGCAGCTTTATCAGGGAAGGCGGCTACACCTTC.

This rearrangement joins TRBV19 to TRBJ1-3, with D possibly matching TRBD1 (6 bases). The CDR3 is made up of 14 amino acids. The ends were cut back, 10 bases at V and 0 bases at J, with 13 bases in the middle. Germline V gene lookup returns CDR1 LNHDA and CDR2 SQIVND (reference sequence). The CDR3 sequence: CATSQGSSGNTIYF. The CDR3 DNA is TGTGCCACCAGCCAGGGGAGCTCTGGAAACACCATATATTTT. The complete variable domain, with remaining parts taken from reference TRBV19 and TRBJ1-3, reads DGGITQSPKYLFRKEGQNVTLSCEQNLNHDAMYWYRQDPGQGLRLIYYSQIVNDFQKGDIAEGYSVSREKKESFPLTVTSAQKNPTAFYLCATSQGSSGNTIYFGEGSWLTVV.